One sample yielded the 24 T cell receptor beta chains listed below, sequenced in a study of monozygotic twins with inflammatory bowel disease (dated by TCRdb to the late 2010s). The library was produced with 5' RACE. TCRdb shows the sequencer as Illumina HiSeq 2500. TCRdb reprocessed the reads, reporting each CDR3 protein sequence once and no DNA. For this sample, the table gives over 100,000 distinct CDR3 sequences. The ten largest clones add up to about an eighth of the sample. Source material: blood. The origin of the receptors is a human donor with ulcerative colitis or Crohn's disease, or a healthy co-twin of an affected twin (not recorded which).

The chain recombines TRBV29-1 with TRBJ2-7; TCRdb's D gene call, TRBD1, goes unchecked for lack of DNA. Germline assignment: CDR1 SQVTM and CDR2 ANQGSEA. CDR3 length: 12 residues. CDR3 sequence reads: CSVGPGFYEQYF.

The chain's CDR3 is CASSQDGARGNQPQHF. The chain combines TRBV3-1 with TRBJ1-5; TCRdb names TRBD1, which stays unverified in the absence of DNA. The CDR3 totals 16 residues. Germline V CDR1 and CDR2: LGHDT, YNNKEL (reference sequence). Filled out from reference TRBV3-1 and TRBJ1-5, the complete variable domain reads DTAVSQTPKYLVTQMGNDKSIKCEQNLGHDTMYWYKQDSKKFLKIMFSYNNKELIINETVPNRFSPKSPDKAHLNLHINSLELGDSAVYFCASSQDGARGNQPQHFGDGTRLSIL.

The J gene is TRBJ2-7, the V gene TRBV7-9; TCRdb's D call of TRBD1 is untestable without DNA. CDR3 size: 12 residues. CDR1 and CDR2 (germline): SEHNR, FQNEAQ (reference sequence). CDR3 residues: CASSRDAYEQYF.

V is TRBV5-1 and J is TRBJ2-5; as DNA is missing, the TRBD1 call by TCRdb cannot be tested. CDR3 length: 14 amino acids. The germline V gene encodes CDR1 SGHRS and CDR2 YFSETQ. The CDR3 is CASSLGGGAETQYF.

The V and J genes are TRBV19 and TRBJ2-7. Germline V gene lookup returns CDR1 LNHDA and CDR2 SQIVND (reference sequence). This CDR3 has 14 residues. CDR3 protein: CASSLGGQIVEQYF.

The chain employs TRBV5-1 and TRBJ1-2. There are 13 residues in the CDR3. Germline V gene data show CDR1 as SGHRS and CDR2 as YFSETQ. The CDR3: CASSLTAIDGYTF.

The J gene is TRBJ2-3, the V gene TRBV7-8; TCRdb's D call, TRBD1, is unchecked because there is no DNA. Germline V lookup: CDR1 SGHVS, CDR2 FQNEAQ. The CDR3 spans 15 residues. The CDR3 sequence is CASSLVRGGTDTQYF.

The chain carries TRBV6-5 and TRBJ2-1. CDR3 size: 14 residues. From germline, CDR1 is MNHEY and CDR2 SVGAGI. CDR3 in amino acids: CASSYTGSYNEQFF.

The chain uses TRBV5-1 and TRBJ1-2. CDR1 and CDR2 (germline): SGHRS, YFSETQ. The CDR3 spans 13 residues. CDR3 amino acids: CASSPSENYGYTF.

CDR3 sequence: CASSTTGETGELFF. The chain links TRBV19 to TRBJ2-2; TCRdb indicates TRBD1, and absent DNA this call remains unverified. Germline V gene data show CDR1 as LNHDA and CDR2 as SQIVND (reference sequence). This CDR3 has 14 residues.

The rearrangement links TRBV18 to TRBJ2-5. CDR3 size: 15 residues. Per germline, CDR1 KGHSH and CDR2 LQKENI. CDR3 sequence reads: CASSSRTSMQETQYF.

CDR3 loop: CASSLAQPAGHQPQHF. V is TRBV27 and J is TRBJ1-5; the TCRdb D gene call, TRBD1, has no DNA to confirm it. The CDR3 runs to 16 residues. In germline, CDR1 is MNHEY, CDR2 SMNVEV (reference sequence).

The V gene is TRBV20-1, the J gene TRBJ1-1. The CDR3 runs to 12 residues. Germline V lookup: CDR1 DFQATT, CDR2 SNEGSKA (reference sequence). The CDR3 is CSAPDTDTEAFF.

The J gene is TRBJ2-1, the V gene TRBV25-1; TCRdb indicates TRBD2, and absent DNA this call remains unverified. Looked up from germline, CDR1 is MGHDK and CDR2 is SYGVNS. The CDR3 contains 17 residues. Here the CDR3 reads CASSENRLAGAYNEQFF.

The chain couples TRBV28 to TRBJ2-3; the TCRdb D gene call, TRBD2, has no DNA to confirm it. The CDR3 has 17 amino acids. The germline gives CDR1 MDHEN, CDR2 SYDVKM. The CDR3 protein is CASALAGALSSTDTQYF. Complete variable domain (other parts from reference TRBV28 and TRBJ2-3): DVKVTQSSRYLVKRTGEKVFLECVQDMDHENMFWYRQDPGLGLRLIYFSYDVKMKEKGDIPEGYSVSREKKERFSLILESASTNQTSMYLCASALAGALSSTDTQYFGPGTRLTVL.

This chain joins TRBV12-3 or TRBV12-4 and TRBJ1-2; TCRdb selects TRBD1, and the lack of DNA leaves this call unchecked. The CDR3 covers 14 residues. The CDR3 spells CASSFYGLGAGYTF.

The J gene is TRBJ2-7, the V gene TRBV27. The CDR3 totals 14 residues. Germline CDR1 reads MNHEY; CDR2 reads SMNVEV (reference sequence). Here the CDR3 reads CASSLGDARYEQYF.

The chain links TRBV7-2 to TRBJ1-3; TCRdb designates TRBD1, a call that cannot be tested without DNA. This CDR3 has 15 residues. Germline CDR1 reads SGHTA; CDR2 reads FQGNSA. Here the CDR3 reads CASSLQTGTGNTIYF.

The chain joins TRBV2 to TRBJ2-5; TCRdb picks TRBD2, but there is no DNA to check that call. Per the germline V gene, CDR1 is SNHLY and CDR2 is FYNNEI. The CDR3 sequence is 15 residues long. This chain's CDR3 is CASSDLVAGIKTQYF.

The chain carries TRBV10-3 and TRBJ2-7; TCRdb indicates TRBD2, and absent DNA this call remains unverified. Germline V lookup: CDR1 ENHRY, CDR2 SYGVKD. This CDR3 region has 15 residues. The CDR3 reads CAISEGPRSSYEQYF.

The CDR3 here is CASRFDGGELFF. The chain uses TRBV28 and TRBJ2-2. The CDR3 totals 12 residues. CDR1 and CDR2 from the germline V gene are MDHEN and SYDVKM.

The gene calls are TRBV21-1 and TRBJ2-7; TCRdb gives TRBD1 as the D gene, but with no DNA this cannot be confirmed. TRBV21-1 is termed a pseudogene. The CDR3 has 17 amino acids. The CDR3 sequence is CASSNGKPRGTPGEQYF.

The chain recombines TRBV27 with TRBJ2-1; the TCRdb D gene call, TRBD2, has no DNA to confirm it. This CDR3 is 15 amino acids long. CDR1 and CDR2 (germline): MNHEY, SMNVEV (reference sequence). This CDR3 reads CASSFPLAGHNEQFF.

This chain uses TRBV4-1 with TRBJ2-7; the TCRdb call, TRBD2, lacks DNA for checking. Germline loops: CDR1 MGHRA, CDR2 YSYEKL. The CDR3 sequence is 17 residues long. The CDR3 region is CASSHTEASGRSEEQYF.